What follows describes a single TCR beta chain. The target antigen is unknown. This record comes from a study of OX40 agonist ivuxolimab in advanced cancers. Study-wide results and caveats: Low clonal expansion, among the lowest seen, marked partial responders at 0.1-3.0 mg/kg.

CDR1 is SGHRS and CDR2 is YFSETQ in the germline V gene. V trimming: 1 base; J trimming: 5 bases; junction bases outside the gene matches: 4. The CDR3 covers 14 residues. The assay was immunoSEQ multiplex PCR, and TCRdb's table has in-frame clones only and misses some. Found here are roughly 84,000 clones, about 85% of them singletons; the top ten hold roughly 4.5%. The rearrangement uses TRBV5-1 and TRBJ1-2, with 8 nucleotides matching TRBD1. This clonotype was sampled from an adult with an advanced solid tumor such as melanoma, head and neck, liver or kidney cancer. Sample: CD4+ or CD8+ T cells sorted from blood, taken in a trial of the OX40 agonist ivuxolimab. CDR3 nucleotide sequence: TGCGCCAGCAGCTTGTTGACAGGGGTGTATGGCTACACCTTC. This encodes CASSLLTGVYGYTF. The full variable domain, in which reference TRBV5-1 and TRBJ1-2 provide the parts outside the CDR3, is KAGVTQTPRYLIKTRGQQVTLSCSPISGHRSVSWYQQTPGQGLQFLFEYFSETQRNKGNFPGRFSGRQFSNSRSEMNVSTLELGDSALYLCASSLLTGVYGYTFGSGTRLTVV.